The TCR beta chain under discussion was sequenced for a study of T-cell memory formation after mild COVID-19. This clonotype was picked up a small number of times. What it binds is not known. TCRdb processed the 5' RACE reads anew with MiXCR; each CDR3 protein has one entry. The sample carries about 560,000 distinct CDR3 sequences, 15% to 20% recorded once. This CDR3 region has 14 residues. The V gene's germline CDR1 is LNHNV and CDR2 YYDKDF (reference sequence). V lost 0 bases, J lost 0 bases, and 5 bases lay in between. General study points: Day 15 to 85 contracting clones showed balanced CD4/CD8; day 15 to 37 expanders favored CD4+.

The receptor was derived from an adult woman who had mild COVID-19 (a few samples of this study predate the infection). Cell type and time point are not known. The sample consisted of PBMCs or a T cell subset sorted from them (not recorded which). V and J are TRBV15 and TRBJ1-1, with unresolved D. The CDR3 bases are TGTGCCACCAGCAGAGATCAGTTGAACACTGAAGCTTTCTTT. Translation gives CATSRDQLNTEAFF.